Listed below are T cell receptor beta chains from one sample, sequenced in a study of T-cell memory formation after mild COVID-19. TCRdb fed the 5' RACE reads into MiXCR, producing one record per CDR3 protein. This table has more than 300,000 distinct CDR3 sequences, 20% to 25% appearing once. Sequencing was performed on PBMCs or a T cell subset sorted from them (not recorded which). Receptors originate from a man aged 18 to 29 who had mild COVID-19 (a few samples of this study predate the infection). Cell type and time point are not known. Both conserved end residues are part of each CDR3. The D gene is left open where the match is weak.

d_gene	v_gene	j_gene	CDR3aa
.	TRBV7-3	TRBJ2-1	CASSPRLGAGEQFF
.	TRBV7-8	TRBJ1-1	CASSLAALGYTEAFF
.	TRBV6-2/TRBV6-3	TRBJ1-1	CASNKWGTEAFF
TRBD2	TRBV12-3/TRBV12-4	TRBJ2-3	CASSSGRGGLRGDTQYF
TRBD1	TRBV10-3	TRBJ2-6	CAISEPGSGTGGSGANVLTF
.	TRBV20-1	TRBJ1-6	CSARDERQGRSPLHF
.	TRBV13	TRBJ1-1	CASSLAGEGDTEAFF
TRBD1	TRBV20-1	TRBJ1-4	CSAMDLQGVQEKLFF
TRBD2	TRBV7-2	TRBJ2-3	CASNQIAGGGDTQYF
.	TRBV29-1	TRBJ1-4	CSVARVGANEKLFF
.	TRBV5-6	TRBJ1-2	CASSLEGRAYYGYTF
.	TRBV6-1	TRBJ1-1	CASRTSAGTEAFF
TRBD1	TRBV12-3/TRBV12-4	TRBJ1-5	CASSPGQFFNQPQHF
TRBD2	TRBV18	TRBJ2-1	CASSSQSGLAAYNEQFF
.	TRBV11-2	TRBJ1-1	CASSLDLNQRAFF
.	TRBV6-5	TRBJ2-5	CASSTGAKETQYF
.	TRBV5-1	TRBJ2-3	CASSLGRSDTQYF
TRBD2	TRBV6-2/TRBV6-3	TRBJ2-3	CASSRLANTDTQYF
.	TRBV5-1	TRBJ1-2	CASSWGTRGYTF
TRBD1	TRBV5-1	TRBJ1-1	CASSLGLQGAGDTEAFF
TRBD1	TRBV24-1	TRBJ2-1	CATSGTGRINEQFF
.	TRBV5-1	TRBJ2-1	CASSNQGSYNEQFF
.	TRBV20-1	TRBJ1-5	CSAKAGYSENQPQHF
TRBD1	TRBV7-9	TRBJ1-3	CASSYRWDRGLGNTIYF
TRBD1	TRBV5-4	TRBJ2-2	CASSWDRRGGELFF
TRBD1	TRBV11-1	TRBJ1-1	CASSLAQGSTEAFF
.	TRBV7-9	TRBJ2-1	CASSPSEVNEQFF
TRBD1	TRBV5-1	TRBJ2-3	CASSSGTATDTQYF
.	TRBV20-1	TRBJ1-5	CSARAGSLNQPQHF
.	TRBV5-5	TRBJ2-3	CASSTRAVGMQYF
.	TRBV19	TRBJ1-5	CASSTRTVYSNQPQHF
.	TRBV20-1	TRBJ1-1	CSAQGQRQYTEAFF
.	TRBV4-2	TRBJ2-6	CASSPTGLLVSGANVLTF
TRBD1	TRBV6-1	TRBJ1-2	CASSEGGTGYGYTF
TRBD1	TRBV29-1	TRBJ2-1	CSVEGTGLKGNEQFF
.	TRBV3-1	TRBJ2-1	CASSGGLREQFF
TRBD2	TRBV7-9	TRBJ2-7	CASSPGGRENYEQYF
TRBD1	TRBV4-1	TRBJ1-5	CASRPQGGGQPQHF
.	TRBV6-1	TRBJ1-6	CASSEGVSISPLHF
.	TRBV6-6	TRBJ1-1	CASSYSGVRTEAFF
.	TRBV19	TRBJ1-4	CASRGDGEKLFF
TRBD2	TRBV5-1	TRBJ2-1	CASNPIAGVDNEQFF
TRBD2	TRBV12-3/TRBV12-4	TRBJ2-1	CASRRGLAGHNEQFF
.	TRBV12-3/TRBV12-4	TRBJ1-5	CASSVLGQGNQQPQHF
.	TRBV12-3/TRBV12-4	TRBJ2-1	CASSLAGGLNEQFF
.	TRBV6-2/TRBV6-3	TRBJ2-2	CASSYSKGGNTGELFF
TRBD2	TRBV28	TRBJ2-1	CASRRPDLAGGPQFF
.	TRBV7-2	TRBJ2-5	CASSLAVGSRGETQYF
.	TRBV20-1	TRBJ1-3	CSAPREGGNTIYF
.	TRBV6-5	TRBJ1-2	CASSYSIEGLYGYTF
TRBD1	TRBV4-1	TRBJ1-4	CASSQDRDRVRLFF
.	TRBV6-5	TRBJ2-7	CASSYRLEQYF
TRBD2	TRBV29-1	TRBJ2-5	CSALPGLAETQYF
.	TRBV28	TRBJ2-4	CASSLRVGRGPKNIQYF
TRBD2	TRBV12-3/TRBV12-4	TRBJ2-2	CASSPWAGGTGELFF
.	TRBV20-1	TRBJ1-5	CSVGSWDNQPQHF
.	TRBV6-4	TRBJ2-2	CASSDSSGELFF
TRBD1	TRBV25-1	TRBJ1-5	CASSETGGRAQHF
.	TRBV29-1	TRBJ2-1	CSVEDARGRTYPGGEQFF